The 26 T cell receptor beta chains below were found in one sample sequenced in a study of blood T cell repertoires in COVID-19. Profiled with immunoSEQ multiplex PCR; TCRdb holds only in-frame clones, not every one. In the table there are a few hundred thousand clones, 91% of which are singletons. Sequenced: peripheral blood. The receptor set was obtained from a person in their late teens or twenties with COVID-19, enrolled during active disease.

The chain links TRBV6-2 or TRBV6-3 to TRBJ2-4; D not certain. Looked up from germline, CDR1 is MNHEY and CDR2 is SVGEGT. This CDR3 has 14 residues. Trimming cost V 2 bases and J 0 bases, with 5 bases left between them. DNA of the CDR3: TGTGCCAGCAGTTACGTACTAGCCAAAAACATTCAGTACTTC. Protein product: CASSYVLAKNIQYF.

The J gene is TRBJ2-7, the V gene TRBV7-6, with D perhaps TRBD1 (6 bases). Trimming pared 3 bases from V and 2 bases from J, leaving 14 bases between. Germline CDR1 is SGHVS and CDR2 is FNYEAQ. The CDR3 covers 15 residues. The CDR3 region has the DNA TGTGCCAGCAGCTTGGGATCCAGGGGAACCTACGAGCAGTACTTC. It encodes CASSLGSRGTYEQYF. Using reference TRBV7-6 and TRBJ2-7 for the parts outside the CDR3, the full variable domain is GAGVSQSPRYKVTKRGQDVALRCDPISGHVSLYWYRQALGQGPEFLTYFNYEAQQDKSGLPNDRFSAERPEGSISTLTIQRTEQRDSAMYRCASSLGSRGTYEQYFGPGTRLTVT.

This chain uses TRBV19 with TRBJ2-7; 15 bases are shared with TRBD2. This CDR3 comprises 15 residues. V lost 6 bases to trimming and J lost 9 bases; unmatched junction nucleotides: 9. Germline-derived CDR1 and CDR2 are LNHDA and SQIVND (reference sequence). The CDR3 sequence is CASSPPGLAGGVQYF. The CDR3 DNA sequence: TGTGCCAGTAGCCCTCCGGGACTAGCGGGAGGAGTGCAGTACTTC.

The chain carries TRBV29-1 and TRBJ1-5, with D uncertain. This CDR3 has 13 residues. Trimming left V 4 bases short and J 0 bases short, with 7 bases between. In germline, CDR1 is SQVTM, CDR2 ANQGSEA. The CDR3 is CSVGADSNQPQHF. CDR3 coding DNA: TGCAGCGTTGGCGCGGATAGCAATCAGCCCCAGCATTTT.

The rearrangement uses TRBV19 and TRBJ1-5, with D unclear. Trimming cost V 6 bases and J 3 bases, with 18 bases left between them. The CDR3 extends over 16 amino acids. In germline, CDR1 is LNHDA, CDR2 SQIVND (reference sequence). The CDR3 reads CASRTGSHSTNQPQHF. In DNA, the CDR3 is TGTGCCAGTAGGACCGGGAGCCACTCAACCAATCAGCCCCAGCATTTT.

The V gene is TRBV5-6, the J gene TRBJ2-6, with TRBD1 identical over 7 bases. Losses at the gene ends were 4 bases for V and 4 bases for J; bases not matched to a gene: 5. Germline V CDR1 and CDR2: SGHDT, YYEEEE. The CDR3 has 15 amino acids. The CDR3 DNA is TGTGCCAGCAGCCCGACAGGGAGCGGGGCCAACGTCCTGACTTTC. Protein sequence: CASSPTGSGANVLTF.

The chain has TRBV7-8 and TRBJ2-7; possible D gene TRBD1, 6 bases. The germline CDR1 and CDR2 sequences are SGHVS and FQNEAQ. V lost 0 bases and J 3 bases, leaving 9 bases between the germline ends. This CDR3 has 14 amino acids. The CDR3 sequence is CASSLAQGNYEQYF. CDR3 DNA sequence: TGTGCCAGCAGCTTAGCACAGGGAAACTACGAGCAGTACTTC.

The CDR3 spells CASSLGAWQYF. The DNA for the CDR3 is TGTGCCAGCAGTTTAGGTGCGTGGCAGTACTTC. J is TRBJ2-7 and V is TRBV12-3 or TRBV12-4; no definite D call. Trimming removed 1 base from V and 9 bases from J, with 7 bases in between. CDR3 length: 11 amino acids.

The chain couples TRBV5-4 to TRBJ2-7; TRBD1 might be the D (6 bases). V lost 4 bases to trimming and J lost 7 bases, with 12 bases between them. The germline gives CDR1 SGHNT, CDR2 YYREEE (reference sequence). The CDR3 is 12 residues long. This CDR3 reads CASSPKGEEQYF. CDR3 DNA: TGTGCCAGCAGCCCGAAGGGGGAGGAGCAGTACTTC.

The gene calls are TRBV30 and TRBJ2-5; 8 bases are a match to TRBD1. V was pared by 5 bases and J by 5 bases, with 7 bases of the junction left unmatched. This CDR3 is built from 13 residues. CDR1 and CDR2 (germline): GTSNPN, SVGIG (reference sequence). CDR3 in amino acids: CAWEHTGGETQYF. The DNA for the CDR3 is TGTGCCTGGGAACACACAGGGGGGGAGACCCAGTACTTC.

On this clone: Within the sample, other DNA sequences also encode this same CDR3. The rearrangement links TRBV5-1 to TRBJ1-2; 7 bases are shared with TRBD1. J lost 8 bases, V lost 2 bases, and 3 bases had no gene match. This CDR3 comprises 12 residues. Germline loops: CDR1 SGHRS, CDR2 YFSETQ. CDR3 region: CASSFDRDGYTF. In DNA, the CDR3 is TGCGCCAGCAGCTTTGACAGGGACGGCTACACCTTC.

The chain uses TRBV4-1 and TRBJ2-7, with 12 bases aligning to TRBD2. This CDR3 has 16 residues. The germline CDR1 and CDR2 sequences are MGHRA and YSYEKL. J lost 2 bases, V lost 0 bases, and 2 bases had no gene match. For the CDR3, the DNA is TGCGCCAGCAGCCAAGACCGACTAGCGGGAGCCTACGAGCAGTACTTC. Protein sequence: CASSQDRLAGAYEQYF.

The CDR3 region has the DNA TGTGCCAGCAGCTTAGATGCACGGACTAGCGGCACAGATACGCAGTATTTT. Translated, it gives CASSLDARTSGTDTQYF. The gene calls are TRBV11-2 and TRBJ2-3, with 9 bases aligning to TRBD2. The CDR3 covers 17 residues. Losses at the gene ends were 0 bases for V and 1 base for J; bases not matched to a gene: 5. Germline CDR1 reads SGHAT; CDR2 reads FQNNGV.

CDR3 sequence: CAISEDNSGGLEQYF. The CDR3 nucleotides read TGTGCCATCAGTGAGGATAATTCGGGAGGGCTCGAGCAGTACTTC. The chain couples TRBV10-3 to TRBJ2-7; 8 nucleotides align to TRBD2. Trimming removed 2 bases from V and 6 bases from J; junction bases left unmatched: 9. Germline CDR1 reads ENHRY; CDR2 reads SYGVKD. CDR3 size: 15 residues.

The chain combines TRBV12-5 with TRBJ1-1; D remains ambiguous. The CDR3 covers 16 residues. Trimming cost V 0 bases and J 2 bases, with 13 bases left between them. From germline, CDR1 is LGHNT and CDR2 FRNRAP. The CDR3 DNA is TGTGCTAGTGGTTTGGTACTACCAGAGGGAAACACTGAAGCTTTCTTT. Amino acid sequence: CASGLVLPEGNTEAFF.

V is TRBV9 and J is TRBJ1-2, with no clear D. Germline CDR1 and CDR2: SGDLS and YYNGEE. V lost 0 bases and J 5 bases, leaving 5 bases between the germline ends. The CDR3 sequence is 12 residues long. The CDR3 spells CASSVGEYGYTF. The CDR3 nucleotides read TGTGCCAGCAGCGTAGGAGAATATGGCTACACCTTC.

The V gene is TRBV28, the J gene TRBJ1-1; weak D call: TRBD1 (5 bases). In germline, CDR1 is MDHEN, CDR2 SYDVKM. Trimming stripped 4 bases from V and 4 bases from J, with 16 bases between. This CDR3 is 15 amino acids long. The CDR3 DNA reads as TGTGCCAGCAGTTCAATGCTTCAGGGAGGCACTGAAGCTTTCTTT. Translated: CASSSMLQGGTEAFF.

This chain uses TRBV3-1 (or the pseudogene TRBV3-2) with TRBJ1-6; D call uncertain. The CDR3 is 13 residues long. V lost 5 bases and J 7 bases, leaving 9 bases between the germline ends. The germline gives CDR1 LGHDT, CDR2 YNNKEL (reference sequence). In DNA form, the CDR3 reads TGTGCCAGCAGCGGGTCACTAAATTCACCCCTCCACTTT. Translating gives CASSGSLNSPLHF.

This clone was observed a few times. This chain joins TRBV11-2 and TRBJ2-1; D ambiguous. CDR1 is SGHAT and CDR2 is FQNNGV in the germline V gene. The V and J ends lost 5 bases and 0 bases respectively, with 11 bases between them. CDR3 length equals 15 residues. The CDR3 here is CASSEEYVSYNEQFF. CDR3 sequence (DNA): TGTGCCAGCAGCGAGGAATACGTCTCCTACAATGAGCAGTTCTTC. Combining the CDR3 with reference TRBV11-2 and TRBJ2-1 gives the whole variable domain EAGVAQSPRYKIIEKRQSVAFWCNPISGHATLYWYQQILGQGPKLLIQFQNNGVVDDSQLPKDRFSAERLKGVDSTLKIQPAKLEDSAVYLCASSEEYVSYNEQFFGPGTRLTVL.

This chain links TRBV7-2 with TRBJ2-5; the D is unclear. There are 11 residues in the CDR3. V lost 5 bases and J lost 2, with 3 bases in between. The germline CDR1 and CDR2 sequences are SGHTA and FQGNSA. DNA for the CDR3: TGTGCCAGCAGCGCGCAAGAGACCCAGTACTTC. This translates into CASSAQETQYF.

J is TRBJ2-7 and V is TRBV7-9; D might be TRBD2 (6 bases). CDR3 size: 18 residues. V lost 4 bases, J lost 4 bases, and 26 bases lay in between. CDR1 SEHNR and CDR2 FQNEAQ come from the germline V gene (reference sequence). CDR3 DNA sequence: TGTGCCAGCAGCTCCCCCGGGGGAGGCGGGCCCGGAACTTACGAGCAGTACTTC. Residues: CASSSPGGGGPGTYEQYF.

V is TRBV2 and J is TRBJ2-7; 8 bases line up with TRBD2. CDR3 length: 12 residues. The V gene end was trimmed by 6 bases and the J gene end by 3 bases; junction bases not matched to a gene: 1. Germline lookup yields CDR1 SNHLY and CDR2 FYNNEI. The CDR3 DNA reads as TGTGCCAGCAGGGCGGGGGGCTACGAGCAGTACTTC. Residues: CASRAGGYEQYF.

The CDR3 nucleotides read TGTGCCTGCGAAGACCGCTCCGGGGATGGCTACACCTTC. Its translation: CACEDRSGDGYTF. The chain carries TRBV5-4 and TRBJ1-2; no firm D call. Germline V gene lookup returns CDR1 SGHNT and CDR2 YYREEE (reference sequence). The CDR3 totals 13 residues. The V end was cut by 10 bases, the J end by 6 bases, with 19 bases between.

This rearrangement joins TRBV27 to TRBJ1-4; no clear D gene. The CDR3 has 15 amino acids. Germline V gene lookup returns CDR1 MNHEY and CDR2 SMNVEV (reference sequence). The V gene lost 0 bases and the J gene lost 0 bases, with 5 bases spanning the gap. This CDR3 reads CASSLSAATNEKLFF. The CDR3 DNA sequence: TGTGCCAGCAGTTTATCAGCCGCAACTAATGAAAAACTGTTTTTT.

The V and J genes are TRBV28 and TRBJ2-1; the D gene is possibly TRBD2 (5 bases). V was clipped by 6 bases and J by 4 bases, with 13 bases between them. Germline V gene sequence: CDR1 MDHEN, CDR2 SYDVKM. This CDR3 is built from 14 residues. The CDR3 spells CASRADLTYNEQFF. The CDR3 DNA sequence: TGTGCCAGCAGGGCGGACTTGACGTACAATGAGCAGTTCTTC.

The gene calls are TRBV7-9 and TRBJ1-5; D gene uncertain. The CDR3 covers 14 residues. Germline V CDR1 and CDR2: SEHNR, FQNEAQ (reference sequence). Trimming removed 3 bases at V and 2 bases at J, with 8 bases between. The CDR3 region is CASSFGIGNQPQHF. As DNA, the CDR3 is TGTGCCAGCAGCTTTGGCATCGGCAATCAGCCCCAGCATTTT.